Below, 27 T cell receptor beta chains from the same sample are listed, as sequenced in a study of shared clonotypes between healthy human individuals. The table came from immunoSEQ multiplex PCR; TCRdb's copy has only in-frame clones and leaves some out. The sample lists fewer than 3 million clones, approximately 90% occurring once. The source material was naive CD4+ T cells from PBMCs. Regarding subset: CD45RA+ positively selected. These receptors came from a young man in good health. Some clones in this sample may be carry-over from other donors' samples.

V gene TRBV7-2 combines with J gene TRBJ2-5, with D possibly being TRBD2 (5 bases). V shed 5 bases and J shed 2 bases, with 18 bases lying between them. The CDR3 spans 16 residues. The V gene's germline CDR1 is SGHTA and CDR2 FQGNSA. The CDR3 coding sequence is TGTGCCAGCAGCATTAGGAGGCAGGCGGGTCAAGAGACCCAGTACTTC. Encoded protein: CASSIRRQAGQETQYF.

CDR3 bases: TGCGCCAGCAGCGCCCGATCCCTAGCAACCTCCGTCACCGGTGAGCAGTTCTTC. This translates into CASSARSLATSVTGEQFF. The chain recombines TRBV5-1 with TRBJ2-1; D perhaps matches TRBD2 (5 bases). Germline CDR1 is SGHRS and CDR2 is YFSETQ. V lost 4 bases, J lost 9 bases, and 29 bases lay in between. The CDR3 spans 18 residues.

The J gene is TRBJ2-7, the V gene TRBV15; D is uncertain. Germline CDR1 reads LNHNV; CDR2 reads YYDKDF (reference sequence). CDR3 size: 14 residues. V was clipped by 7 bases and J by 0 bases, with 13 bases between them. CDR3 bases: TGTGCCACCACCCCAGCCGTAAACTCCTACGAGCAGTACTTC. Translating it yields CATTPAVNSYEQYF.

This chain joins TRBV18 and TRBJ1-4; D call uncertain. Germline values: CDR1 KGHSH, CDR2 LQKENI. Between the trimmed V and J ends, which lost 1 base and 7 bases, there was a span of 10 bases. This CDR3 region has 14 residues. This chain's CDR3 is CASSPQRAIEKLFF. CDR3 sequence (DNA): TGTGCCAGCTCACCACAGAGAGCAATTGAAAAACTGTTTTTT.

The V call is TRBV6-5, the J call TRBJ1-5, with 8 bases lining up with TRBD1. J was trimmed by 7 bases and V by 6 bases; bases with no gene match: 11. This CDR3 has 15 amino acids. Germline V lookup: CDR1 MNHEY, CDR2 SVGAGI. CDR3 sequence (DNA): TGTGCCAGCAGCCCAGGACAGGGCTTTTCGCAGCCCCAGCATTTT. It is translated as CASSPGQGFSQPQHF.

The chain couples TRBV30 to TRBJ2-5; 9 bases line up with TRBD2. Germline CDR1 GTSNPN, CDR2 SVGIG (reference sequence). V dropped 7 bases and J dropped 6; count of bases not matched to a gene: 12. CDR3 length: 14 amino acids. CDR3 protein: CASRGSGSGKTQYF. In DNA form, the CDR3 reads TGTGCCTCTCGGGGTAGCGGGAGTGGCAAGACCCAGTACTTC.

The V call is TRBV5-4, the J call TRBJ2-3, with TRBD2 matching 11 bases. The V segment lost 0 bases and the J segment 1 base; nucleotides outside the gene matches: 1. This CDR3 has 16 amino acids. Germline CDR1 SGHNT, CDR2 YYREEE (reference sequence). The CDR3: CASSLELAGGTDTQYF. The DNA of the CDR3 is TGTGCCAGCAGCTTGGAACTAGCGGGGGGCACAGATACGCAGTATTTT.

This CDR3 reads CASSREATANEQYF. The CDR3 bases are TGTGCCAGCAGCCGGGAGGCCACAGCCAACGAGCAGTACTTC. V gene TRBV5-4 combines with J gene TRBJ2-7; 7 bases line up with TRBD2. V lost 4 bases to trimming and J lost 5 bases; unmatched junction nucleotides: 9. The CDR3 spans 14 residues. CDR1 is SGHNT and CDR2 is YYREEE in the germline V gene (reference sequence). Using reference TRBV5-4 and TRBJ2-7 for the parts outside the CDR3, the full variable domain is ETGVTQSPTHLIKTRGQQVTLRCSSQSGHNTVSWYQQALGQGPQFIFQYYREEENGRGNFPPRFSGLQFPNYSSELNVNALELDDSALYLCASSREATANEQYFGPGTRLTVT.

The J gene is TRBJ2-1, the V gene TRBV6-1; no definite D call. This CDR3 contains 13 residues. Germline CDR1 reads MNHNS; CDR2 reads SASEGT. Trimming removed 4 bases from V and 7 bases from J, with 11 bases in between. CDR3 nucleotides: TGTGCCAGCAGTGGATTCTGGATTAATGAGCAGTTCTTC. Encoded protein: CASSGFWINEQFF.

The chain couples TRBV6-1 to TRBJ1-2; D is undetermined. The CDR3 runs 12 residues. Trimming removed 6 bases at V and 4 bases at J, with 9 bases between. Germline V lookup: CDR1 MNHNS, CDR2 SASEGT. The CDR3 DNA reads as TGTGCCAGCAGGGAATATCGCTATGGCTACACCTTC. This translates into CASREYRYGYTF.

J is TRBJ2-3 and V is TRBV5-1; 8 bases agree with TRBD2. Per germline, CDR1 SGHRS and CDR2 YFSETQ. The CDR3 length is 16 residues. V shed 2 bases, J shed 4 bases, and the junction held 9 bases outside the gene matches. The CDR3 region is CASSLPLAGSPDTQYF. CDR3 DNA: TGCGCCAGCAGCTTACCCTTAGCGGGATCACCAGATACGCAGTATTTT.

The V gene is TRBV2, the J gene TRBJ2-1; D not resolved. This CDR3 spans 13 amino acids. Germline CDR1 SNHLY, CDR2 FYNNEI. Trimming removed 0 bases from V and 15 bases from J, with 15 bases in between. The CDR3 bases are TGTGCCAGCAGTGAAGCGCTTCCGGGTAGCCGGTTCTTC. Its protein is CASSEALPGSRFF.

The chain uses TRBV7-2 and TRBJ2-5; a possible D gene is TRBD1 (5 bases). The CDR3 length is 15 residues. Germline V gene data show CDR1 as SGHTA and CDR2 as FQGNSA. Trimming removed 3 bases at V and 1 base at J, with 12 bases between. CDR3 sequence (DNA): TGTGCCAGCAGCTTGCGCAGGGTGATCCAAGAGACCCAGTACTTC. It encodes CASSLRRVIQETQYF.

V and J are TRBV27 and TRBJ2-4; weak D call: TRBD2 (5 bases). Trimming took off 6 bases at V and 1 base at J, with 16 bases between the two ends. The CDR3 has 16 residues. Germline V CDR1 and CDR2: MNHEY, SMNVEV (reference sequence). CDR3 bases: TGTGCCAGCAGGACGCTATATAGAGGGGCCAAAAACATTCAGTACTTC. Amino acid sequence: CASRTLYRGAKNIQYF.

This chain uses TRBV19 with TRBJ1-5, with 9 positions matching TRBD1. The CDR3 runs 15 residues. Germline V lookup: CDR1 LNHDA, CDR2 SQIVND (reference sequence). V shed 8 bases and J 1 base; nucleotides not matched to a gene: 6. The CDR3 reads CASRPDRGSNQPQHF. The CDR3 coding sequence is TGTGCCAGTCGCCCGGACAGGGGAAGCAATCAGCCCCAGCATTTT.

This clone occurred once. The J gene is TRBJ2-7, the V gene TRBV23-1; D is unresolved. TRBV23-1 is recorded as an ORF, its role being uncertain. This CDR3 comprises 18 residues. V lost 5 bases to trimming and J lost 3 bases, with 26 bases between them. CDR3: CASSMTTPADGRIYEQYF. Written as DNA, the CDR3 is TGCGCCAGCAGTATGACAACCCCGGCCGACGGCCGCATCTACGAGCAGTACTTC.

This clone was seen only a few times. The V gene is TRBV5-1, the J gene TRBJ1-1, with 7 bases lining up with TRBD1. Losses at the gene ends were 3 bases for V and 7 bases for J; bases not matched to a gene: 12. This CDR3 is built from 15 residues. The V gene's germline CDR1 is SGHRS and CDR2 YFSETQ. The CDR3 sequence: CASSSTPGQFNEAFF. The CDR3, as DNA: TGCGCCAGCAGCTCGACTCCGGGACAGTTTAATGAAGCTTTCTTT.

The CDR3: CASSLEQDYGYTF. Here the CDR3 DNA reads TGTGCCAGCAGCTTAGAACAGGACTATGGCTACACCTTC. This rearrangement joins TRBV7-9 to TRBJ1-2; possible D gene TRBD1, 5 bases. Germline V gene lookup returns CDR1 SEHNR and CDR2 FQNEAQ (reference sequence). The V and J ends lost 1 base and 3 bases respectively, with 6 bases between them. This CDR3 contains 13 residues.

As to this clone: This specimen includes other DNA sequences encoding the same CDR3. In DNA, the CDR3 is TGTGCCAGCAGTTACGGACTAGCGGTCTACAATGAGCAGTTCTTC. Protein sequence: CASSYGLAVYNEQFF. The chain joins TRBV11-2 to TRBJ2-1; 10 bases fit TRBD2. J was trimmed by 3 bases and V by 6 bases; bases with no gene match: 5. The germline CDR1 and CDR2 sequences are SGHAT and FQNNGV. The CDR3 loop spans 15 amino acids.

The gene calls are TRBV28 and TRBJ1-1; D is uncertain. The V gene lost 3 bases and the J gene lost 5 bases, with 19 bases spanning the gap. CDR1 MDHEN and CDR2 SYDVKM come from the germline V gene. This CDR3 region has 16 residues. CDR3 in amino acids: CASSFSRVPARTEAFF. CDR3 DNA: TGTGCCAGCAGTTTTTCGAGGGTCCCCGCGAGAACTGAAGCTTTCTTT.

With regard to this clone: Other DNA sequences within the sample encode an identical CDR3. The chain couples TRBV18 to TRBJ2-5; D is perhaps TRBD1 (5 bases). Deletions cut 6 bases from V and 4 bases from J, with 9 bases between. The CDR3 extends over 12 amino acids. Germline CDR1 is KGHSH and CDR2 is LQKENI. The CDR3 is CASSPGRETQYF. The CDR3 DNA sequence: TGTGCCAGCTCCCCAGGGCGAGAGACCCAGTACTTC.

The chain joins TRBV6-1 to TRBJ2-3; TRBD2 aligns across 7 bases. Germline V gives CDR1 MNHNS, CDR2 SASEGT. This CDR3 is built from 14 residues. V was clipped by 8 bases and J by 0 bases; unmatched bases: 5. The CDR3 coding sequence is TGTGCCAGCCGCAAGCGGGGAAGCACAGATACGCAGTATTTT. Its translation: CASRKRGSTDTQYF.

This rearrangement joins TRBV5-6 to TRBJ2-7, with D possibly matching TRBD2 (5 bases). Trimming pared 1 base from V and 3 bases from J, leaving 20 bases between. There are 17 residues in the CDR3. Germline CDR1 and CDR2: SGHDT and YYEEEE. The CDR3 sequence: CASSLRGTSNRGYEQYF. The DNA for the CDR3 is TGTGCCAGCAGCTTGCGCGGCACATCTAACCGGGGCTACGAGCAGTACTTC.

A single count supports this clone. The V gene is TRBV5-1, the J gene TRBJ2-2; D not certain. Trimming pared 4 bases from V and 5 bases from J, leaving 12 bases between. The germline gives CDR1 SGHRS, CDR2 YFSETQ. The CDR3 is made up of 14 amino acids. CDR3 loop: CASSISVGTGELFF. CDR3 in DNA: TGCGCCAGCAGCATCTCGGTCGGGACCGGGGAGCTGTTTTTT.

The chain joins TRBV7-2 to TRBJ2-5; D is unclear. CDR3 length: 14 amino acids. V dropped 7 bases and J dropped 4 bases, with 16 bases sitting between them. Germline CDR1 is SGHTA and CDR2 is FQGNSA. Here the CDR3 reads CASTLSEWGETQYF. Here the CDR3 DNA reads TGTGCCAGCACATTAAGTGAGTGGGGAGAGACCCAGTACTTC.

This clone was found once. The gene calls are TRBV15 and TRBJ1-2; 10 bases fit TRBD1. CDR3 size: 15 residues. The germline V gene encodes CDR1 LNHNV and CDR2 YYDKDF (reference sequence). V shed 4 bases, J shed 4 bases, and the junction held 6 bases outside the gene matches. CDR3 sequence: CATSTTDRGFYGYTF. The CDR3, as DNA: TGTGCCACCAGCACTACGGACAGGGGGTTCTATGGCTACACCTTC.

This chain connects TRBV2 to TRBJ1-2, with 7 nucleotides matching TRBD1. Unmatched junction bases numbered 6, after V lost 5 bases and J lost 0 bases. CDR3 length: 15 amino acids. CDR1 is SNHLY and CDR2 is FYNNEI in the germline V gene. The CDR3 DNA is TGTGCCAGCAGTATGACAGGGAAAGCTAACTATGGCTACACCTTC. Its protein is CASSMTGKANYGYTF.